The text below deals with one T cell receptor beta chain. The germline CDR1 and CDR2 sequences are SGHRS and YFSETQ. The CDR3 is 14 amino acids. Trimming cost V 0 bases and J 8 bases, with 12 bases left between them. These data belong to a study of T-cell reconstitution after alpha-beta-depleted transplantation in children. Researchers prepared the TCRbeta library using unique molecular identifiers, the study reports. In TCRdb, the PCR reads were re-called with MiXCR into one record per CDR3 protein. The repertoire holds 800,000 to 1,000,000 distinct CDR3 sequences, under 30% seen once, with roughly 28% in the top ten.

The chain is built from TRBV5-1 and TRBJ2-1, with D hard to call. This sample comprised PBMCs, mostly from graft donor cells, obtained 360 days after TCRalphabeta/CD19-depleted stem cell transplant. This receptor was taken from a boy younger than two who had a stem cell transplant for SCID, so the T cells may come from the graft donor. The CDR3, as DNA: TGCGCCAGCAGCTTGGGCTCTTTCGAGGATGAGCAGTTCTTC. Amino acid sequence: CASSLGSFEDEQFF.